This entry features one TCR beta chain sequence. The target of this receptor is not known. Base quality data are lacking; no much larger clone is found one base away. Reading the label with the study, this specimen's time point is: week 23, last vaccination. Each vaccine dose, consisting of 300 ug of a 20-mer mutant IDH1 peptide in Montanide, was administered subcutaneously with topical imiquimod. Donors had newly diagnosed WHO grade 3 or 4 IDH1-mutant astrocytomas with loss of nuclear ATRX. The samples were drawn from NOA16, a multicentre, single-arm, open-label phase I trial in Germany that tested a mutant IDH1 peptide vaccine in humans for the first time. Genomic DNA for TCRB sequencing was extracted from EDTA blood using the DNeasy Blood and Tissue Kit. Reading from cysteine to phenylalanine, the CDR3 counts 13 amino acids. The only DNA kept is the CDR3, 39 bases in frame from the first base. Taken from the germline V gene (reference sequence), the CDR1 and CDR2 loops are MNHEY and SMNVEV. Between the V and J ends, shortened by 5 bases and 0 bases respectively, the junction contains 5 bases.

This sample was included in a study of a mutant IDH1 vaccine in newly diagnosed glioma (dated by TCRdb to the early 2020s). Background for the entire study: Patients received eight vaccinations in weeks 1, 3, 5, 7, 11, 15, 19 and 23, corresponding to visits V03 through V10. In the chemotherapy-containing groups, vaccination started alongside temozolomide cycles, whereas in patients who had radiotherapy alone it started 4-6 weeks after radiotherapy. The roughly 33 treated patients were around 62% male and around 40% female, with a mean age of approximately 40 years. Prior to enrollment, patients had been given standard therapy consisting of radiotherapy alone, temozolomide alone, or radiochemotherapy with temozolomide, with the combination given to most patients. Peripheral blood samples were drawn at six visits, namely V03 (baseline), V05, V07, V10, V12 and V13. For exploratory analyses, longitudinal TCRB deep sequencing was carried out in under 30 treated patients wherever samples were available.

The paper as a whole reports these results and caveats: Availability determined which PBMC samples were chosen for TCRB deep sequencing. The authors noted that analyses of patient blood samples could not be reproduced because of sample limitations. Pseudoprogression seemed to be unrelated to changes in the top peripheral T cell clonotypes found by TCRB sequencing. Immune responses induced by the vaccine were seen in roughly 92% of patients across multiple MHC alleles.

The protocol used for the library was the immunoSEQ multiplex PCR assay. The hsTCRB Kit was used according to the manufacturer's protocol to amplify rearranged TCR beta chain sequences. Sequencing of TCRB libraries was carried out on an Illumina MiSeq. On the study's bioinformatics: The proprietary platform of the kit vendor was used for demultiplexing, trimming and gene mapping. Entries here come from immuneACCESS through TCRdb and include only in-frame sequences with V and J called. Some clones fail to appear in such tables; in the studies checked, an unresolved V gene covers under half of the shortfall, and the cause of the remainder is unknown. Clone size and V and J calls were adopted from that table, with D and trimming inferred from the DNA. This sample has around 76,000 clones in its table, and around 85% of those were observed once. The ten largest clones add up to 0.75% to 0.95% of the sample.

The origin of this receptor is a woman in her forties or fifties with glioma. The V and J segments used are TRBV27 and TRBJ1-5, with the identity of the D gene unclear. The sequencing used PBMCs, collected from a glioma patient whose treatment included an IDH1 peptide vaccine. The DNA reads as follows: TGTGCCAGCAGTGACTATAGCAATCAGCCCCAGCATTTT. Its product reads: CASSDYSNQPQHF.